This passage covers 20 T cell receptor beta chains from one sample sequenced in a study of cytomegalovirus exposure and HLA in healthy donors. 60 Vbeta and 13 Jbeta primers were used in PCR. Sequenced by immunoSEQ multiplex PCR; TCRdb stores in-frame clones only, minus some. This sample has about 180,000 clones, with 77% found just once. The material sequenced was PBMCs. The receptors here all came from a young man in good health and CMV-seronegative.

This clone came up once. The V gene is TRBV7-8, the J gene TRBJ2-3, with D possibly being TRBD2 (5 bases). The CDR3 has 15 residues. Germline CDR1 and CDR2: SGHVS and FQNEAQ. V was pared by 5 bases and J by 4 bases, with 16 bases between. The CDR3 protein is CASSPTAGRADTQYF. The CDR3 DNA is TGTGCCAGCAGCCCCACTGCGGGTAGGGCAGATACGCAGTATTTT. Complete variable domain (other parts from reference TRBV7-8 and TRBJ2-3): GAGVSQSPRYKVAKRGQDVALRCDPISGHVSLFWYQQALGQGPEFLTYFQNEAQLDKSGLPSDRFFAERPEGSVSTLKIQRTQQEDSAVYLCASSPTAGRADTQYFGPGTRLTVL.

The V call is TRBV11-2, the J call TRBJ1-1; 11 positions agree with TRBD1. The V segment lost 5 bases and the J segment 1 base; nucleotides outside the gene matches: 6. This CDR3 spans 16 amino acids. Germline V lookup: CDR1 SGHAT, CDR2 FQNNGV. CDR3 sequence: CASSPGQGGWNTEAFF. Here the CDR3 DNA reads TGTGCCAGCAGCCCGGGACAGGGGGGCTGGAACACTGAAGCTTTCTTT.

V usage is TRBV30 and J usage is TRBJ1-5; D may be TRBD1 (6 bases). Germline V gene data show CDR1 as GTSNPN and CDR2 as SVGIG (reference sequence). The CDR3 covers 14 residues. V shed 1 base and J shed 6 bases, with 13 bases lying between them. CDR3 in DNA: TGTGCCTGGAGTGCGTGGGGGGGGGCTCAGCCCCAGCATTTT. This encodes CAWSAWGGAQPQHF.

This chain's CDR3 is CASSQDRANTEAFF. CDR3 bases: TGTGCCAGTAGTCAAGACAGGGCCAACACTGAAGCTTTCTTT. The chain is built from TRBV19 and TRBJ1-1; 7 bases agree with TRBD1. V gave up 5 bases and J gave up 2 bases; unmatched junction bases: 5. CDR3 length: 14 residues. Germline V gene sequence: CDR1 LNHDA, CDR2 SQIVND (reference sequence).

The rearrangement links TRBV20-1 to TRBJ1-3; D remains unclear. The ends were cut back, 3 bases at V and 2 bases at J, with 2 bases in the middle. The CDR3 runs 11 residues. CDR1 and CDR2 from the germline V gene are DFQATT and SNEGSKA (reference sequence). The CDR3 nucleotides read TGCAGTGCTAGTACTGGAAACACCATATATTTT. Translating it yields CSASTGNTIYF.

This clone has more than one count but fewer than ten. The CDR3, as DNA: TGTGCCAGCAGCCGGACAACCGCTCAAGCTTTCTTT. This codes for CASSRTTAQAFF. This sequence joins TRBV6-4 and TRBJ1-1, with a tentative D call TRBD1 (5 bases). The length of the CDR3 is 12 residues. V lost 6 bases and J 9 bases, leaving 14 bases between the germline ends. Germline V gene sequence: CDR1 MRHNA, CDR2 SNTAGT.

The chain uses TRBV7-2 and TRBJ2-7; D uncertain. V lost 5 bases and J 3 bases, leaving 5 bases between the germline ends. Germline values: CDR1 SGHTA, CDR2 FQGNSA. The CDR3 consists of 11 residues. The CDR3 spells CASSPDYEQYF. The DNA of the CDR3 is TGTGCCAGCAGCCCAGACTACGAGCAGTACTTC.

The V gene is TRBV14, the J gene TRBJ2-7; 10 bases align to TRBD2. The V gene end was trimmed by 5 bases and the J gene end by 3 bases; junction bases not matched to a gene: 4. Per germline, CDR1 SGHDN and CDR2 FVKESK. This CDR3 region has 14 residues. This CDR3 is CASSKAGGLYEQYF. The DNA of the CDR3 is TGTGCCAGCAGCAAAGCGGGGGGGCTCTACGAGCAGTACTTC.

The chain uses TRBV15 and TRBJ2-5, with 8 bases fitting TRBD2. The J call may be faulty, since TRBJ2-7 better matches the DNA end. This CDR3 comprises 16 residues. The germline V gene encodes CDR1 LNHNV and CDR2 YYDKDF (reference sequence). The CDR3 bases are TGTGCCACCAGCCCCGGGGTAGCGGGGAGCTCCTACGAGCAGTACTTC. The encoded protein is CATSPGVAGSSYEQYF.

The chain is built from TRBV7-6 and TRBJ2-1; 8 bases match TRBD1. Germline V gives CDR1 SGHVS, CDR2 FNYEAQ. CDR3 length: 19 residues. J gave up 0 bases and V 5 bases, and 15 bases lay outside the gene matches. In DNA form, the CDR3 reads TGTGCCAGCAGCGGGGACAGGTCGTCCGATACCAGCTCCTACAATGAGCAGTTCTTC. It specifies CASSGDRSSDTSSYNEQFF. Together with reference TRBV7-6 and TRBJ2-1, the CDR3 gives the full variable domain: GAGVSQSPRYKVTKRGQDVALRCDPISGHVSLYWYRQALGQGPEFLTYFNYEAQQDKSGLPNDRFSAERPEGSISTLTIQRTEQRDSAMYRCASSGDRSSDTSSYNEQFFGPGTRLTVL.

This chain links TRBV7-2 with TRBJ1-2; no definite D call. The length of the CDR3 is 14 residues. With 2 bases removed from V and 4 bases from J, the gap between germline ends came to 11 bases. Germline V CDR1 and CDR2: SGHTA, FQGNSA. This CDR3 is CASSLIGAGYGYTF. DNA for the CDR3: TGTGCCAGCAGCTTAATCGGTGCAGGCTATGGCTACACCTTC.

The V and J genes are TRBV6-6 and TRBJ2-2, with unresolved D. The CDR3 runs to 16 residues. The V gene's germline CDR1 is MNHNY and CDR2 SVGAGI (reference sequence). V gave up 0 bases and J gave up 1 base, with 9 bases separating them. This CDR3 reads CASSYSKQLNTGELFF. The DNA of the CDR3 is TGTGCCAGCAGTTACTCAAAACAGCTGAACACCGGGGAGCTGTTTTTT.

The chain carries TRBV7-9 and TRBJ2-1, with unresolved D. This CDR3 has 16 residues. V lost 2 bases to trimming and J lost 0 bases, with 11 bases between them. The germline V gene has CDR1 SEHNR and CDR2 FQNEAQ (reference sequence). CDR3 sequence: CASSLTARSSYNEQFF. In nucleotides, the CDR3 is TGTGCCAGCAGCTTAACCGCCCGGAGCTCCTACAATGAGCAGTTCTTC. Using reference TRBV7-9 and TRBJ2-1 for the parts outside the CDR3, the full variable domain is DTGVSQNPRHKITKRGQNVTFRCDPISEHNRLYWYRQTLGQGPEFLTYFQNEAQLEKSRLLSDRFSAERPKGSFSTLEIQRTEQGDSAMYLCASSLTARSSYNEQFFGPGTRLTVL.

This chain uses TRBV6-5 with TRBJ2-7; 8 bases map to TRBD1. The CDR3 runs 15 residues. The J segment lost 0 bases and the V segment lost 2 bases, leaving 3 bases of the junction unmatched. Germline loops: CDR1 MNHEY, CDR2 SVGAGI. The CDR3 sequence: CASSYTTGGSYEQYF. The CDR3 bases are TGTGCCAGCAGTTACACTACAGGGGGCTCCTACGAGCAGTACTTC.

The chain employs TRBV7-2 and TRBJ2-3, with D tentatively TRBD1 (6 bases). Between the trimmed V and J ends, which lost 4 bases and 2 bases, there was a span of 25 bases. There are 19 residues in the CDR3. Looked up from germline, CDR1 is SGHTA and CDR2 is FQGNSA. The CDR3 DNA reads TGTGCCAGCAGCTCCAATAAGGTTCCCGGGACATTCTCCACAGATACGCAGTATTTT. As protein: CASSSNKVPGTFSTDTQYF.

The sample holds one count of this clone. The J gene is TRBJ2-7, the V gene TRBV10-3; 9 bases line up with TRBD2. V lost 2 bases to trimming and J lost 2 bases; unmatched junction nucleotides: 7. Germline CDR1 reads ENHRY; CDR2 reads SYGVKD. This CDR3 region has 16 residues. The chain's CDR3 is CAISEVSGRSPYEQYF. DNA for the CDR3: TGTGCCATCAGTGAGGTTAGCGGGAGAAGTCCCTACGAGCAGTACTTC.

This chain links TRBV19 with TRBJ1-1, with 7 bases fitting TRBD1. Germline CDR1 reads LNHDA; CDR2 reads SQIVND (reference sequence). This CDR3 is 14 amino acids long. Trimming cost V 9 bases and J 3 bases; bases outside gene matches: 10. CDR3 DNA sequence: TGTGCCAGCGATACAGGGGCTCTGCACACTGAAGCTTTCTTT. Its translation: CASDTGALHTEAFF.

This clone was recorded once. The chain recombines TRBV7-8 with TRBJ2-3; TRBD2 matches at 7 bases. The CDR3 length is 16 residues. V trimming: 1 base; J trimming: 0 bases; junction bases outside the gene matches: 4. Per the germline V gene, CDR1 is SGHVS and CDR2 is FQNEAQ. The CDR3 DNA reads TGTGCCAGCAGCTTAGGGGGGGGTACTAGCACAGATACGCAGTATTTT. Translation gives CASSLGGGTSTDTQYF. Full variable domain (missing parts from reference TRBV7-8 and TRBJ2-3): GAGVSQSPRYKVAKRGQDVALRCDPISGHVSLFWYQQALGQGPEFLTYFQNEAQLDKSGLPSDRFFAERPEGSVSTLKIQRTQQEDSAVYLCASSLGGGTSTDTQYFGPGTRLTVL.

The sample holds one count of this clone. The rearrangement joins TRBV19 to TRBJ2-7, with 9 bases aligning to TRBD1. The V gene's germline CDR1 is LNHDA and CDR2 SQIVND (reference sequence). There are 15 residues in the CDR3. Germline trimming cut 4 bases from V and 4 bases from J; bases unmatched to any gene: 8. In nucleotides, the CDR3 is TGTGCCAGTAGTAATATAGGGGGACAGGGATACGAGCAGTACTTC. This encodes CASSNIGGQGYEQYF. The variable domain in full, with the rest retrieved from reference TRBV19 and TRBJ2-7, is DGGITQSPKYLFRKEGQNVTLSCEQNLNHDAMYWYRQDPGQGLRLIYYSQIVNDFQKGDIAEGYSVSREKKESFPLTVTSAQKNPTAFYLCASSNIGGQGYEQYFGPGTRLTVT.

The chain couples TRBV18 to TRBJ1-1; D may be TRBD1 (6 bases). The CDR3 loop spans 13 amino acids. Trimming took 5 bases from V and 8 from J, leaving 15 bases between them. The V gene's germline CDR1 is KGHSH and CDR2 LQKENI. This CDR3 reads CASSKLSGTEAFF. In nucleotides, the CDR3 is TGTGCCAGCTCAAAACTTTCCGGGACAGAAGCTTTCTTT.